The 23 T cell receptor beta chains listed next were all sequenced from one sample in a study of T cell responses to AZD1222 COVID-19 vaccine (dated by TCRdb to the early 2020s). The time point label on this specimen signifies: about 28 days (+/-7) after the second vaccine dose. Receptors were amplified or captured by the immunoSEQ multiplex PCR assay. In its TCRdb copy, this immuneACCESS table keeps in-frame sequences only and misses some clones. Where compared with another copy, unresolved V genes explain less than half of these, and the others have no known cause. This sample has approximately 150,000 clones in its table, and around 92% of those were observed once. The ten largest clonotypes hold around 0.99% of the sample. The source was peripheral blood, collected 28 days after the second AZD1222 dose. These receptors came from an adult who received the AZD1222 COVID-19 vaccine.

This clone was recorded once. The rearrangement joins TRBV19 to TRBJ2-7; D unclear. There are 12 residues in the CDR3. Trimming shortened V by 3 bases and J by 7 bases, and 10 bases separated the two germline ends. CDR1 and CDR2 (germline): LNHDA, SQIVND (reference sequence). The CDR3 DNA is TGTGCCAGTAGTATTCCCAGTAAAGAGCAGTACTTC. Its protein is CASSIPSKEQYF. The full variable domain, with the rest looked up from reference TRBV19 and TRBJ2-7, is DGGITQSPKYLFRKEGQNVTLSCEQNLNHDAMYWYRQDPGQGLRLIYYSQIVNDFQKGDIAEGYSVSREKKESFPLTVTSAQKNPTAFYLCASSIPSKEQYFGPGTRLTVT.

To note about this clone: An end of the junction differs from the germline gene, which may be a read error. This chain connects TRBV7-7 to TRBJ2-1; D ambiguous. This CDR3 spans 15 amino acids. From germline, CDR1 is SSHAT and CDR2 FNYEAQ (reference sequence). This CDR3 reads CASSLFINSYNEQFF. The CDR3, as DNA: TGTGCTAGCAGCTTATTCATTAACTCCTACAATGAGCAGTTCTTC.

The chain has TRBV5-1 and TRBJ2-7; possible D gene TRBD1, 6 bases. The CDR3 runs to 14 residues. The germline V and J ends were trimmed by 3 bases and 2 bases, with 12 bases remaining between them. Germline V lookup: CDR1 SGHRS, CDR2 YFSETQ. The CDR3 spells CASSSLRGTYEQYF. In nucleotides, the CDR3 is TGCGCCAGCAGCTCCCTCAGGGGTACCTACGAGCAGTACTTC.

This clone has only one observation. This chain links TRBV4-2 with TRBJ1-5, with a tentative D call TRBD1 (6 bases). In germline, CDR1 is LGHNA, CDR2 YNFKEQ. Between the trimmed V and J ends, which lost 4 bases and 4 bases, there was a span of 14 bases. The CDR3 totals 15 residues. CDR3 amino acids: CASSLQTGQNQPQHF. CDR3 nucleotide sequence: TGTGCCAGCAGCCTTCAGACAGGACAGAATCAGCCCCAGCATTTT.

The chain employs TRBV29-1 and TRBJ2-3, with D unclear. Germline loops: CDR1 SQVTM, CDR2 ANQGSEA. The CDR3 has 13 residues. V dropped 1 base and J dropped 0 bases, with 5 bases sitting between them. CDR3 region: CSVEATSTDTQYF. The CDR3, as DNA: TGCAGCGTTGAAGCAACTAGCACAGATACGCAGTATTTT.

This sequence joins TRBV10-3 and TRBJ1-4; 7 nucleotides match TRBD1. The V gene's germline CDR1 is ENHRY and CDR2 SYGVKD. The V segment lost 3 bases and the J segment 3 bases; nucleotides outside the gene matches: 4. There are 15 residues in the CDR3. The CDR3: CAISERDSSNEKLFF. CDR3 bases: TGTGCCATCAGTGAACGGGACAGCTCTAATGAAAAACTGTTTTTT.

The V call is TRBV20-1, the J call TRBJ1-1; no definite D call. Trimming left V 3 bases short and J 5 bases short, with 7 bases between. CDR3 length: 11 amino acids. Germline CDR1 reads DFQATT; CDR2 reads SNEGSKA (reference sequence). CDR3 sequence reads: CSASARTEAFF. DNA of the CDR3: TGCAGTGCTAGCGCCAGGACTGAAGCTTTCTTT.

The gene calls are TRBV5-1 and TRBJ2-2, with 9 positions matching TRBD1. The V and J ends lost 2 bases and 3 bases, in that order; junction bases with no gene match: 5. Per germline, CDR1 SGHRS and CDR2 YFSETQ. This CDR3 has 16 residues. The CDR3 spells CASSFSWTGDTGELFF. In DNA, the CDR3 is TGCGCCAGCAGCTTTTCCTGGACAGGGGACACCGGGGAGCTGTTTTTT.

This chain joins TRBV11-2 and TRBJ2-1, with D tentatively TRBD1 (5 bases). The ends were cut back, 0 bases at V and 4 bases at J, with 13 bases in the middle. CDR3 length equals 16 residues. Germline assignment: CDR1 SGHAT and CDR2 FQNNGV. DNA of the CDR3: TGTGCCAGCAGCTTAGAACGGCAGGGTCATTACAATGAGCAGTTCTTC. It yields the protein CASSLERQGHYNEQFF.

This clone was seen a few times. This chain links TRBV19 with TRBJ2-2, with D perhaps TRBD1 (6 bases). This CDR3 region has 15 residues. V shed 6 bases and J shed 0 bases, with 11 bases lying between them. Looked up from germline, CDR1 is LNHDA and CDR2 is SQIVND (reference sequence). The DNA of the CDR3 is TGTGCCAGTAGGGGGACATCGGCGAACACCGGGGAGCTGTTTTTT. It encodes CASRGTSANTGELFF.

This sequence joins TRBV5-1 and TRBJ2-2; D perhaps matches TRBD1 (6 bases). V gave up 4 bases and J gave up 1 base, with 8 bases separating them. In germline, CDR1 is SGHRS, CDR2 YFSETQ. The length of the CDR3 is 14 residues. CDR3 protein: CASSATGNTGELFF. CDR3 nucleotides: TGCGCCAGCAGCGCGACAGGGAACACCGGGGAGCTGTTTTTT.

This chain uses TRBV5-1 with TRBJ2-3, with D hard to call. The germline CDR1 and CDR2 sequences are SGHRS and YFSETQ. The CDR3 extends over 13 amino acids. V lost 0 bases and J 10 bases, leaving 12 bases between the germline ends. The DNA for the CDR3 is TGCGCCAGCAGCTTGGTGGACCCGCATCCGCAGTATTTT. Translated: CASSLVDPHPQYF.

This clone was recorded once. The rearrangement links TRBV5-1 to TRBJ2-1; 12 bases fit TRBD2. The junction had 9 bases not matched to a gene; V was cut back by 4 bases and J by 7 bases. The CDR3 runs to 16 residues. Per germline, CDR1 SGHRS and CDR2 YFSETQ. CDR3 nucleotide sequence: TGCGCCAGCAGCGTTCGACTAGCGGGGGTGGGTAATGAGCAGTTCTTC. Encoded protein: CASSVRLAGVGNEQFF.

The gene calls are TRBV6-1 and TRBJ2-3, with 10 bases that match TRBD2. This CDR3 spans 16 amino acids. The ends lost 2 bases at V and 1 base at J; junction bases unmatched: 3. Germline CDR1 MNHNS, CDR2 SASEGT. CDR3 nucleotide sequence: TGTGCCAGCAGTGAAATCCTAGCGGGGGGCACAGATACGCAGTATTTT. Its protein product is CASSEILAGGTDTQYF.

V is TRBV6-1 and J is TRBJ2-1, with 7 bases lining up with TRBD2. The CDR3 is 16 residues long. V trimming: 2 bases; J trimming: 2 bases; junction bases outside the gene matches: 6. The germline gives CDR1 MNHNS, CDR2 SASEGT. The CDR3 here is CASSEIGGLAYNEQFF. CDR3 coding DNA: TGTGCCAGCAGTGAAATCGGCGGACTAGCCTACAATGAGCAGTTCTTC.

The CDR3 sequence is CASSLNRGGRETQYF. The CDR3 DNA sequence: TGTGCCAGCAGCCTAAACAGGGGAGGCCGGGAGACCCAGTACTTC. The genes are TRBV11-2 and TRBJ2-5, with D possibly being TRBD1 (7 bases). This CDR3 has 15 residues. Per germline, CDR1 SGHAT and CDR2 FQNNGV. V lost 5 bases to trimming and J lost 5 bases, with 18 bases between them.

The rearrangement joins TRBV5-1 to TRBJ2-3; no clear D. The V end lost 4 bases, the J end lost 6 bases, and 9 bases lay between the germline ends. CDR3 length: 12 residues. Germline CDR1 is SGHRS and CDR2 is YFSETQ. CDR3 bases: TGCGCCAGCAGCAAAAGTGTGGATACGCAGTATTTT. Translated: CASSKSVDTQYF.

V gene TRBV3-1 (or the pseudogene TRBV3-2) combines with J gene TRBJ1-2, with D perhaps matching TRBD1 (5 bases). The CDR3 spans 16 residues. Per germline, CDR1 LGHDT and CDR2 YNNKEL (reference sequence). V was clipped by 0 bases and J by 7 bases, with 18 bases between them. CDR3 nucleotide sequence: TGTGCCAGCAGCCAAGACAGGGTGGAGTCGTTGAGTGGCTACACCTTC. Its protein product is CASSQDRVESLSGYTF.

The chain joins TRBV19 to TRBJ2-1; 8 positions agree with TRBD2. Germline assignment: CDR1 LNHDA and CDR2 SQIVND (reference sequence). The CDR3 contains 14 residues. V trimming: 7 bases; J trimming: 1 base; junction bases outside the gene matches: 3. The CDR3 protein is CASKAGGSYNEQFF. CDR3 coding DNA: TGTGCCAGTAAGGCGGGGGGATCCTACAATGAGCAGTTCTTC.

The V gene is TRBV4-2, the J gene TRBJ1-3; 7 bases agree with TRBD1. V lost 4 bases to trimming and J lost 2 bases; unmatched junction nucleotides: 5. This CDR3 is 15 amino acids long. Germline V gene lookup returns CDR1 LGHNA and CDR2 YNFKEQ. The CDR3 reads CASSLTGAPGNTIYF. CDR3 bases: TGTGCCAGCAGCCTAACAGGGGCGCCTGGAAACACCATATATTTT.

The rearrangement uses TRBV28 and TRBJ2-3; no firm D call. Germline V CDR1 and CDR2: MDHEN, SYDVKM. This CDR3 has 11 amino acids. Trimming took 3 bases from V and 2 from J, leaving 0 bases between them. CDR3 in amino acids: CASSFTDTQYF. The DNA for the CDR3 is TGTGCCAGCAGTTTCACAGATACGCAGTATTTT.

Details on this clone: Distinct nucleotide sequences in the sample also encode this CDR3. The rearrangement joins TRBV7-9 to TRBJ2-7; 8 bases map to TRBD1. CDR1 SEHNR and CDR2 FQNEAQ come from the germline V gene (reference sequence). There are 14 residues in the CDR3. V lost 5 bases to trimming and J lost 2 bases; unmatched junction nucleotides: 5. CDR3 sequence: CASSPGTGPYEQYF. In nucleotides, the CDR3 is TGTGCCAGCAGCCCCGGGACAGGTCCCTACGAGCAGTACTTC.

The chain is built from TRBV9 and TRBJ2-3; 9 bases match TRBD2. This CDR3 comprises 17 residues. Trimming at V came to 4 bases and at J to 4 bases, leaving 13 bases not matched to a gene. Germline CDR1 and CDR2: SGDLS and YYNGEE. The CDR3 reads CASSPRKERGAPDTQYF. The CDR3 nucleotides are TGTGCCAGCAGCCCGAGAAAGGAGCGGGGGGCCCCAGATACGCAGTATTTT.